Listed below are T cell receptor beta chains from one sample, sequenced in a study of T cells after yellow fever vaccination. Each CDR3 protein gets one entry after TCRdb re-called the 5' RACE reads with MiXCR. In the table there are 100,000 or so distinct CDR3 sequences, roughly 9% of which are singletons. The input for sequencing was CD8+ T cells not binding an NS4B(214-222) dextramer, sorted from PBMCs, taken around 15 days after the first yellow fever vaccination. The receptor source for this set is a man younger than 35 who received the YFV17D yellow fever vaccine. Both conserved end residues are part of each CDR3. A D gene is named only where the DNA matches it firmly. Clone size, where shown, is once, few, many, or a class for clones that have expanded.

- | few | TRBJ2-2 | TRBV29-1 | TGCAGCGTTGAAGGAGCCTCGAACACCGGGGAGCTGTTTTTT | CSVEGASNTGELFF
- | few | TRBJ1-2 | TRBV12-3/TRBV12-4 | TGTGCCAGCAGTTCGGGAGCTAACTATGGCTACACCTTC | CASSSGANYGYTF
TRBD1 | - | TRBJ1-2 | TRBV15 | TGTGCCACCAGCAGAGATCCTACAGGGGGCTTTGGCTACACCTTC | CATSRDPTGGFGYTF
- | few | TRBJ2-1 | TRBV4-3 | TGCGCCAGCAGCCAAGACGAGGCGAGCTCCTACAATGAGCAGTTCTTC | CASSQDEASSYNEQFF
TRBD2 | many | TRBJ2-1 | TRBV5-5 | TGTGCCAGCAGCTTAAGCGGGGGGTCGGTCTACAATGAGCAGTTCTTC | CASSLSGGSVYNEQFF
- | few | TRBJ1-1 | TRBV6-5 | TGTGCCAGCAGTTACTCGAGTATGGCGAACACTGAAGCTTTCTTT | CASSYSSMANTEAFF
TRBD1 | many | TRBJ1-1 | TRBV5-1 | TGCGCCAGCAGCTCACCTGACAGGGAGAACACTGAAGCTTTCTTT | CASSSPDRENTEAFF
TRBD2 | - | TRBJ2-5 | TRBV15 | TGTGCCACCAACCCAGGGACTAGCGCAACAGAGACCCAGTACTTC | CATNPGTSATETQYF
- | - | TRBJ2-1 | TRBV6-2/TRBV6-3 | TGTGCCAGCGGGAGCGGTTGGACCTACAATGAGCAGTTCTTC | CASGSGWTYNEQFF
- | few | TRBJ2-1 | TRBV7-8 | TGTGCCAGCAGCTTATACGACGTAGGGGGATCCTACAATGAGCAGTTCTTC | CASSLYDVGGSYNEQFF
TRBD2 | - | TRBJ2-5 | TRBV6-5 | TGTGCCAGCGGTTACTCACCGGGACTAGAGAAAGAGACCCAGTACTTC | CASGYSPGLEKETQYF